The text below deals with one T cell receptor (beta chain). Its target is unknown. This sample is part of a study of OX40 agonist ivuxolimab in advanced cancers. The overall study: Enrollees could have had prior anti-PD-1, anti-PD-L1 or anti-CTLA-4 therapy, which about 42% had received. Study-level results: At 0.1 to 3.0 mg/kg, clonal expansion of CD4+ and CD8+ blood T cells had occurred by week 6. Expanded clones were, on average, more numerous among CD8+ T cells than CD4+.

Measured with immunoSEQ multiplex PCR; TCRdb has only the in-frame clones, and not every one. The table shows some 60,000 clones, with around 83% occurring only once. Collection of blood occurred at baseline, at cycle 4 day 1, and at cycle 7 day 1. The CDR3 spans 18 residues. Deletions cut 0 bases from V and 2 bases from J, with 19 bases between. Per germline, CDR1 WNHNN and CDR2 SYGVQD (reference sequence). The chain combines TRBV10-1 with TRBJ1-2; D might be TRBD1 (5 bases). The origin of this receptor is an adult with an advanced solid tumor such as melanoma, head and neck, liver or kidney cancer. This specimen was CD4+ or CD8+ T cells sorted from blood, taken in a trial of the OX40 agonist ivuxolimab. The CDR3 here is CASSESGERGRKNYGYTF. Here the CDR3 DNA reads TGCGCCAGCAGTGAGTCGGGGGAACGGGGAAGGAAGAACTATGGCTACACCTTC.